This TCR beta chain was found in a study of T-cell reconstitution after alpha-beta-depleted transplantation in children. Unique molecular identifiers were built into the TCRbeta library. TCRdb re-called the PCR reads with MiXCR, one entry per CDR3 protein. Of 420,000 or so distinct CDR3 sequences in the sample, 11% were seen once. Only a few counts were recorded for this clonotype. Germline CDR1 reads DFQATT; CDR2 reads SNEGSKA (reference sequence). V lost 3 bases to trimming and J lost 7 bases, with 34 bases between them. The CDR3 has 19 amino acids. The clonotype was recovered from a human donor who donated a stem cell graft to a child with acute myeloid leukemia. This material consisted of PBMCs from the stem cell graft donor, taken from the stem cell graft. The V and J genes are TRBV20-1 and TRBJ2-7, with D perhaps being TRBD1 or TRBD2 (9 bases each). The CDR3 DNA reads as TGCAGTGCTAGGGCCTTTAGGACAGGGGAGATAGCGGGAGTGGGGGAGCAGTACTTC. Translated: CSARAFRTGEIAGVGEQYF.